The sequence of this TCR beta chain was determined in a study of blood T cell repertoires in COVID-19. On the study more broadly: The cDNA or gDNA used as material had been derived from T cells, B-cell-depleted T cells, or PBMCs.

This clone came up once. Method: immunoSEQ multiplex PCR; TCRdb's copy keeps in-frame clones and lacks some. The data contain fewer than 300,000 clones, approximately 81% of them seen just once; the ten biggest clones take up roughly 2.5%. The sequencing sample was made of PBMCs or T cells enriched from blood (not recorded which). The TCR originated in a woman aged 50 to 60 who had recovered from COVID-19.

DNA of the CDR3: TGTGCCAGTAGTGCCGGGTCCTTCTACGAGCAGTACTTC. Its protein is CASSAGSFYEQYF. The chain links TRBV19 to TRBJ2-7; D is unresolved. The germline CDR1 and CDR2 sequences are LNHDA and SQIVND (reference sequence). CDR3 size: 13 residues. The germline V and J ends were trimmed by 5 bases and 3 bases, with 11 bases remaining between them.